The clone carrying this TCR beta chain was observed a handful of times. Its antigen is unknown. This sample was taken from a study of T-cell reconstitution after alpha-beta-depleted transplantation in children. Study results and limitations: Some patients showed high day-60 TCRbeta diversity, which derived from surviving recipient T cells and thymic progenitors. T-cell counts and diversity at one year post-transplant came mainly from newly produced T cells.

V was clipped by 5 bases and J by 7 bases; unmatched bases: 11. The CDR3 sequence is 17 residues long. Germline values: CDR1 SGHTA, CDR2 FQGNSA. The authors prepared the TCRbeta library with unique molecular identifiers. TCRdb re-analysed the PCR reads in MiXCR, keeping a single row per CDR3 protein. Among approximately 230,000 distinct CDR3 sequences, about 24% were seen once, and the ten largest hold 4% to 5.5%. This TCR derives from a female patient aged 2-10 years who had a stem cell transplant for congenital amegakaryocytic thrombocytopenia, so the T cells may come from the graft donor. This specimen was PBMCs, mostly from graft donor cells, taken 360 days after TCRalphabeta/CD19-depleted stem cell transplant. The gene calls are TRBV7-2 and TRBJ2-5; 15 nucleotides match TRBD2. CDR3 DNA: TGTGCCAGCAGCCCTATGGGACTAGCGGGGGGAGAGTGGACCCAGTACTTC. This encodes CASSPMGLAGGEWTQYF.